This TCR beta chain was sequenced for a study of shared clonotypes between healthy human individuals. Broader study findings: For naive CD4 cells, around 5.1% of clonotypes were shared across a handful of donors.

Note on this clone: Its antigen remains unidentified.

Per the original methods: For the immunoSEQ data, sequences were junction-only without quality scores, so filtering differed. Libraries were prepared by immunoSEQ multiplex PCR; TCRdb keeps only in-frame clonotypes and omits some of them. D and trimming were read from the DNA, whereas the V and J calls and clone size are those reported in that table. Of around 1 million clones detected, less than 85% appear once; the ten largest clones hold approximately 1.5%. CDR1 is KGHSH and CDR2 is LQKENI in the germline V gene. The CDR3 sequence is 16 residues long. The V end lost 2 bases, the J end lost 1 base, and 14 bases lay between the germline ends.

The clonotype originates from a man aged 18-30 years in good health. The sample comprised memory CD4+ T cells sorted from blood. The subset denotes: CD45RA-negative fraction. V usage is TRBV18 and J usage is TRBJ1-1, with D unclear. The CDR3, as DNA: TGTGCCAGCTCACCAAGGGCAAGCCTTGGGAACACTGAAGCTTTCTTT. This encodes CASSPRASLGNTEAFF.